The rows below give T cell receptor beta chains drawn from one sample of a study of T cells in Graves' hyperthyroidism and ophthalmopathy. Each CDR3 protein gets one entry after TCRdb re-called the multiplex PCR reads with MiXCR. The sample lists fewer than 350,000 distinct CDR3 sequences, roughly a fifth occurring once. Sequenced: blood. All receptors come from a man aged 50 to 59 with Graves' ophthalmopathy. Each CDR3 is given without its conserved first and last residue. Rows give clone size only sometimes, using once, few, many, or a class for an expanded clone.

j_call,v_call,clone_size,cdr3_aa
TRBJ2-5,TRBV20-1,many,SAERTEQETQY
TRBJ2-1,TRBV6-1,-,ASSPGTGANEQF
TRBJ2-2,TRBV5-1,once,ASSLAASGNAGELF
TRBJ1-5,TRBV6-1,-,ASSERRSENNQPQH
TRBJ2-2,TRBV6-1,-,ASIHREWAGELF
TRBJ2-3,TRBV20-1,many,SARDGRSESTDTQY
TRBJ1-1,TRBV6-1,few,AGSESSMNTEAF
TRBJ2-7,TRBV4-2,-,ASSQESPGQASSYEQY
TRBJ1-1,TRBV6-1,many,ASSLDRGLGNTEAF
TRBJ2-5,TRBV7-3,many,ASSLTVTGQETQY
TRBJ2-5,TRBV20-1,-,SAYRPWTSGRSQETQY
TRBJ2-3,TRBV28,-,ASSFWVADTQY
TRBJ1-5,TRBV28,few,ASKTGVSNQPQH
TRBJ2-2,TRBV6-1,few,ASRLGQAGELF
TRBJ1-4,TRBV6-6,-,ASSYGGRVATNEKLF
TRBJ2-7,TRBV18,-,ASSQPDYSYEQY
TRBJ2-7,TRBV7-8,-,ASSPPFNRDRERLEQY
TRBJ2-1,TRBV2,-,ASSSQSLAGLNEQF
TRBJ1-4,TRBV5-1,few,ASSLGVDREKLF
TRBJ2-3,TRBV20-1,-,SARGLTSGDTQY
TRBJ2-5,TRBV6-6,many,ASSYDRMEGETQY
TRBJ1-1,TRBV2,-,ASGSSRTEAF
TRBJ2-1,TRBV6-2/TRBV6-3,-,ASSYVGHLVEQF
TRBJ2-7,TRBV3-1,few,ASRLSGTTYEQY
TRBJ2-1,TRBV10-3,few,AGGMETKGKQF
TRBJ2-4,TRBV2,-,ASSPGLAGGQAKNIQY
TRBJ1-2,TRBV11-2,many,ASRPTGGPNYGYT
TRBJ2-1,TRBV6-1,-,ASSRWTGENEQF
TRBJ1-1,TRBV27,many,ASSLWGGEAF
TRBJ1-4,TRBV20-1,few,SARDSSEGKLF
TRBJ2-7,TRBV5-1,many,ASSFSASGPYEQY
TRBJ1-5,TRBV2,many,ASSVWTGENQPQH
TRBJ2-7,TRBV15,-,ATSRDKGQGAWRY
TRBJ2-1,TRBV7-9,many,ASSLGLAYSNEQF
TRBJ2-7,TRBV6-5,few,ASSYSLRGRGVLHEQY
TRBJ1-1,TRBV4-1,-,ASSQLRGTEAF
TRBJ2-1,TRBV27,few,ASSLSETGADEQF
TRBJ2-6,TRBV28,few,ASSFAPGAVSGANVLT
TRBJ1-2,TRBV7-9,-,ASSLEGGDGYT
TRBJ2-3,TRBV5-1,many,ASSLPGQTTDTQY
TRBJ2-3,TRBV11-2,many,ASSFSWPDTQY
TRBJ2-3,TRBV24-1,few,ATSELLTDTQY
TRBJ1-5,TRBV14,few,ASSQVRGNQPQH
TRBJ2-7,TRBV10-3,-,AISDSIGSRYEQY
TRBJ2-1,TRBV6-2/TRBV6-3,-,ASSYNGAYNEQF
TRBJ2-3,TRBV19,few,ASSSPPGTSFSADTQY
TRBJ2-7,TRBV12-3/TRBV12-4,few,ASSTTGGQTYEQY
TRBJ2-3,TRBV14,many,ASSQEMGDFAQY
TRBJ2-7,TRBV29-1,-,SVEGGFYEQY
TRBJ2-1,TRBV12-3/TRBV12-4,-,ASSFGLSEQF
TRBJ2-1,TRBV28,-,ASSLWTTLWEGRNEQF
TRBJ2-3,TRBV28,many,ASSRPGLDTQY
TRBJ1-2,TRBV28,many,ASWARQSGYT
TRBJ1-2,TRBV10-3,few,AIKVGNYGYT